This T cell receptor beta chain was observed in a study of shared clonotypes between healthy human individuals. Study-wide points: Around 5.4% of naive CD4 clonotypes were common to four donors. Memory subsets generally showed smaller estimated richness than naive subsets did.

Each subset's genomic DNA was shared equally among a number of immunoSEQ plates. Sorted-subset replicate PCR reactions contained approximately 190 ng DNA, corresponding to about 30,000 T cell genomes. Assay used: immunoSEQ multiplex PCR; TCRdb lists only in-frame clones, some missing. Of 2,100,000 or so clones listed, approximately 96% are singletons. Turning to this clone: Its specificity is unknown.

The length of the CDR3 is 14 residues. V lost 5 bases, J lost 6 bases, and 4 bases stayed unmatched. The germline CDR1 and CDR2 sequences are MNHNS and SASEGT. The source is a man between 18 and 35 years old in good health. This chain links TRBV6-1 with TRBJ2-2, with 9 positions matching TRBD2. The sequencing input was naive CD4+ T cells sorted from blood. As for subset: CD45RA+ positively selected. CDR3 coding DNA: TGTGCCAGCAGTTCCCAGCGGGAGGCCGGGGAGCTGTTTTTT. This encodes CASSSQREAGELFF.